Following are 21 T cell receptor beta chains from one sample sequenced in a study of technical replicates of blood from a handful of donors. Clones were read by immunoSEQ multiplex PCR, and TCRdb kept only the in-frame ones, dropping some. In the table there are 30,000 to 40,000 clones, around 94% of which are singletons. Sequenced material: PBMCs. All receptors derive from a human donor in good health. Some clones in this sample may be carry-over from other donors' samples.

The chain has TRBV5-1 and TRBJ2-3, with D possibly being TRBD2 (7 bases). Trimming took off 4 bases at V and 3 bases at J, with 12 bases between the two ends. This CDR3 is 14 amino acids long. The germline V gene has CDR1 SGHRS and CDR2 YFSETQ. The CDR3 DNA is TGCGCCAGCAGCCTGGGAGGGGGAACAGATACGCAGTATTTT. Translation: CASSLGGGTDTQYF.

The chain uses TRBV7-3 and TRBJ2-1, with 14 bases matching TRBD2. The germline V gene has CDR1 SGHTA and CDR2 FQGTGA. Trimming removed 3 bases from V and 7 bases from J; junction bases left unmatched: 2. This CDR3 region has 15 residues. The chain's CDR3 is CASSLGLAGVNEQFF. The CDR3 region has the DNA TGTGCCAGCAGCTTGGGACTAGCGGGAGTAAATGAGCAGTTCTTC.

V gene TRBV4-3 combines with J gene TRBJ2-3; D possibly corresponds to TRBD2 (7 bases). V was shortened by 6 bases and J by 8 bases, with 12 bases between the two germline ends. Looked up from germline, CDR1 is LGHNA and CDR2 is YSLEER. The CDR3 length is 12 residues. CDR3 bases: TGCGCCAGCAGGGCGAGGGGGGGTACGCAGTATTTT. Translating it yields CASRARGGTQYF.

V usage is TRBV4-1 and J usage is TRBJ1-4; 8 bases agree with TRBD1. V was pared by 3 bases and J by 0 bases, with 3 bases of the junction left unmatched. CDR1 MGHRA and CDR2 YSYEKL come from the germline V gene. This CDR3 region has 16 residues. The CDR3 sequence: CASSHLQGATNEKLFF. In nucleotides, the CDR3 is TGCGCCAGCAGCCATTTACAGGGGGCAACTAATGAAAAACTGTTTTTT.

CDR3 sequence: CASALINEQFF. In DNA, the CDR3 is TGTGCCAGCGCTCTAATCAATGAGCAGTTCTTC. V gene TRBV6-1 combines with J gene TRBJ2-1; D is ambiguous. Between the trimmed V and J ends, which lost 8 bases and 6 bases, there was a span of 8 bases. CDR1 and CDR2 (germline): MNHNS, SASEGT. The CDR3 is made up of 11 amino acids.

V usage is TRBV4-2 and J usage is TRBJ1-2; the D gene is possibly TRBD1 (5 bases). The CDR3 runs 14 residues. Germline V CDR1 and CDR2: LGHNA, YNFKEQ. The germline V and J ends were trimmed by 2 bases and 8 bases, with 15 bases remaining between them. In nucleotides, the CDR3 is TGTGCCAGCAGCCAAACGGACACCCTTGACGGCTACACCTTC. Amino acid sequence: CASSQTDTLDGYTF.

The V call is TRBV20-1, the J call TRBJ1-4, with D unresolved. The V gene's germline CDR1 is DFQATT and CDR2 SNEGSKA (reference sequence). V lost 6 bases and J 8 bases, leaving 7 bases between the germline ends. The CDR3 is 10 amino acids. This chain's CDR3 is CSAGGEKLFF. The CDR3 bases are TGCAGTGCCGGAGGGGAAAAACTGTTTTTT.

The chain recombines TRBV9 with TRBJ1-6; 9 bases align to TRBD1. V was pared by 4 bases and J by 7 bases, with 6 bases of the junction left unmatched. The CDR3 length is 15 residues. From germline, CDR1 is SGDLS and CDR2 YYNGEE. The CDR3 nucleotides are TGTGCCAGCAGCTCGGGACAGGGTGAAAATTCACCCCTCCACTTT. As protein: CASSSGQGENSPLHF.

The V call is TRBV9, the J call TRBJ1-1; D is possibly TRBD1 (6 bases). CDR1 and CDR2 (germline): SGDLS, YYNGEE. The ends were cut back, 3 bases at V and 1 base at J, with 7 bases in the middle. The CDR3 is 13 amino acids. The CDR3 nucleotides are TGTGCCAGCAGCGGCAGGGGGAACACTGAAGCTTTCTTT. This encodes CASSGRGNTEAFF.

The chain is built from TRBV7-3 and TRBJ2-6, with D perhaps TRBD1 (6 bases). Trimming stripped 5 bases from V and 2 bases from J, with 13 bases between. This CDR3 is 16 amino acids long. Germline values: CDR1 SGHTA, CDR2 FQGTGA. CDR3 in DNA: TGTGCCAGCAGCCCGGGACACGCCACTGGGGCCAACGTCCTGACTTTC. It encodes CASSPGHATGANVLTF.

The V gene is TRBV6-5, the J gene TRBJ2-5; D possibly corresponds to TRBD2 (5 bases). This CDR3 comprises 13 residues. Trimming shortened V by 6 bases and J by 2 bases, and 10 bases separated the two germline ends. The germline CDR1 and CDR2 sequences are MNHEY and SVGAGI. The CDR3 DNA is TGTGCCAGCAGAGATACTAGTCAAGAGACCCAGTACTTC. It codes for CASRDTSQETQYF.

The chain combines TRBV6-5 with TRBJ2-6, with D possibly TRBD2 on 5 matching bases. Trimming took off 7 bases at V and 4 bases at J, with 8 bases between the two ends. CDR3 length equals 13 residues. Looked up from germline, CDR1 is MNHEY and CDR2 is SVGAGI. In nucleotides, the CDR3 is TGTGCCAGCACTAGCCCCGGGGCCAACGTCCTGACTTTC. This sequence encodes CASTSPGANVLTF.

This chain uses TRBV2 with TRBJ2-1; TRBD2 aligns across 7 bases. This CDR3 region has 15 residues. Trimming at V came to 6 bases and at J to 6 bases, leaving 11 bases not matched to a gene. Germline V gene lookup returns CDR1 SNHLY and CDR2 FYNNEI. CDR3 in amino acids: CASRRLAERGNEQFF. The CDR3, as DNA: TGTGCCAGCAGAAGACTAGCAGAGCGGGGCAATGAGCAGTTCTTC.

Comment on this clone: At one end, the junction sequence differs from germline, possibly due to a read error. V gene TRBV15 combines with J gene TRBJ2-6; 8 nucleotides agree with TRBD1. The CDR3 covers 16 residues. In germline, CDR1 is LNHNV, CDR2 YYDKDF (reference sequence). The CDR3 sequence: CATSGDRGSGANVLTF. For the CDR3, the DNA is TGTGCCACCAGCGGAGACAGGGGATCAGGGGCCAACGTCCTGACTTTC.

This clone appeared a few times. V usage is TRBV25-1 and J usage is TRBJ1-6; D is undetermined. CDR1 is MGHDK and CDR2 is SYGVNS in the germline V gene. The CDR3 has 12 residues. V gave up 6 bases and J gave up 6 bases, with 6 bases separating them. CDR3 in amino acids: CASRVGNSPLHF. CDR3 nucleotide sequence: TGTGCCAGCAGAGTCGGTAATTCACCCCTCCACTTT.

This chain connects TRBV10-3 to TRBJ2-2; maybe TRBD2 (7 bases). The CDR3 consists of 17 residues. With 5 bases removed from V and 5 bases from J, the gap between germline ends came to 21 bases. Germline CDR1 ENHRY, CDR2 SYGVKD. Written as DNA, the CDR3 is TGTGCCATCAGTCAACGTGGGGGGGCAGGGAGTACCGGGGAGCTGTTTTTT. The encoded protein is CAISQRGGAGSTGELFF.

The V and J genes are TRBV6-6 and TRBJ2-7, with TRBD1 matching over 7 bases. CDR1 MNHNY and CDR2 SVGAGI come from the germline V gene (reference sequence). CDR3 length: 12 amino acids. Trimming at V came to 7 bases and at J to 3 bases, leaving 3 bases not matched to a gene. CDR3 loop: CASTRQGYEQYF. The CDR3 coding sequence is TGTGCCAGCACTAGACAGGGCTACGAGCAGTACTTC.

This chain connects TRBV12-2 to TRBJ2-5; the D segment call TRBD1 is taken from the table without a DNA check. TRBV12-2 is reported as a pseudogene. This CDR3 is built from 18 residues. In DNA form, the CDR3 reads TGTGCAAGTCGCTTAGAAAATAGGGACAGGGGGTGGCAAGAGACCCAGTACTTC. Residues: CASRLENRDRGWQETQYF.

V and J are TRBV6-6 and TRBJ2-1; TRBD2 matches 8 bases. The germline V gene encodes CDR1 MNHNY and CDR2 SVGAGI (reference sequence). The CDR3 contains 16 residues. The V and J ends lost 8 bases and 5 bases, in that order; junction bases with no gene match: 14. The CDR3, as DNA: TGTGCCAGCCGGCGAGGGGTTAGCGGGACGCACAATGAGCAGTTCTTC. It yields the protein CASRRGVSGTHNEQFF.

The chain has TRBV13 and TRBJ2-5, with 11 positions matching TRBD2. The CDR3 is made up of 15 amino acids. Germline loops: CDR1 PRHDT, CDR2 FYEKMQ (reference sequence). With 5 bases clipped from V and 0 bases from J, the junction kept 2 bases outside the gene matches. As DNA, the CDR3 is TGTGCCAGCAGCCCACTAGCGGGGGACCAAGAGACCCAGTACTTC. This sequence encodes CASSPLAGDQETQYF.

The chain joins TRBV19 to TRBJ2-1; 9 bases match TRBD1. V shed 7 bases and J 3 bases; nucleotides not matched to a gene: 4. The CDR3 is 14 amino acids. CDR1 and CDR2 (germline): LNHDA, SQIVND (reference sequence). CDR3 sequence reads: CASNEGQGYNEQFF. The CDR3 bases are TGTGCCAGTAACGAGGGACAGGGCTACAATGAGCAGTTCTTC.